These T cell receptor beta chains were read from a single sample in a study of shared clonotypes between healthy human individuals. Data came from immunoSEQ multiplex PCR; TCRdb stores just in-frame clones and leaves some out. Of about 800,000 clones in the sample, 96% were seen once. Sequencing input: naive CD8+ T cells sorted from blood. All receptors come from a man younger than 45 in good health. The CDR3 runs from the conserved cysteine through the conserved F or W. The D gene is left open where the match is weak. Where a row states a size, it is once, few, many or the class of an expanded clone; other rows omit it.

d_gene: .; abundance: .; j_gene: TRBJ1-5; v_gene: TRBV2; CDR3nt: TGTGCCAGCAGTCCAAGCCGGACTTATAGCAATCAGCCCCAGCATTTT; CDR3aa: CASSPSRTYSNQPQHF
d_gene: TRBD2; abundance: .; j_gene: TRBJ2-7; v_gene: TRBV4-1; CDR3nt: TGCGCCAGCAGCCAAGAGGCTAGCGGGATCTACGAGCAGTACTTC; CDR3aa: CASSQEASGIYEQYF
d_gene: .; abundance: .; j_gene: TRBJ1-5; v_gene: TRBV6-1; CDR3nt: TGTGCCAGCAGTGAAGCGCTTCGGGGGGGCTTAGAGCAGCCCCAGCATTTT; CDR3aa: CASSEALRGGLEQPQHF
d_gene: .; abundance: .; j_gene: TRBJ2-1; v_gene: TRBV5-1; CDR3nt: TGCGCCAGCAGCCCCGGGACGGGGGACTACAATGAGCAGTTCTTC; CDR3aa: CASSPGTGDYNEQFF
d_gene: .; abundance: .; j_gene: TRBJ2-1; v_gene: TRBV4-1; CDR3nt: TGCGCCAGCAGCCAAGTCCAGGGATCCTACAATGAGCAGTTCTTC; CDR3aa: CASSQVQGSYNEQFF
d_gene: .; abundance: .; j_gene: TRBJ2-1; v_gene: TRBV13; CDR3nt: TGTGCCAGCAGCTCAGAACAGGGCCGGAGGGCCAATGAGCAGTTCTTC; CDR3aa: CASSSEQGRRANEQFF
d_gene: .; abundance: .; j_gene: TRBJ2-5; v_gene: TRBV11-2; CDR3nt: TGTGCCAGCAGCCCCACTCTAAAGACCCAGTACTTC; CDR3aa: CASSPTLKTQYF
d_gene: TRBD2; abundance: .; j_gene: TRBJ2-1; v_gene: TRBV27; CDR3nt: TGTGCCAGCAGTTCCTACGAGCAGGGGACTAGCGGGAGTTCTTATGAGCAGTTCTTC; CDR3aa: CASSSYEQGTSGSSYEQFF
d_gene: .; abundance: .; j_gene: TRBJ2-7; v_gene: TRBV5-1; CDR3nt: TGCGCCAGCAGCTTTGGACTGGGGGCCTACGAGCAGTACTTC; CDR3aa: CASSFGLGAYEQYF
d_gene: TRBD1; abundance: .; j_gene: TRBJ2-6; v_gene: TRBV7-2; CDR3nt: TGTGCCAGCAGCTTAGGGTCGACAGGGAGATCTGGGGCCAACGTCCTGACTTTC; CDR3aa: CASSLGSTGRSGANVLTF
d_gene: .; abundance: .; j_gene: TRBJ1-2; v_gene: TRBV28; CDR3nt: TGTGCCAGCGGCCGGGACACTGGCTACACCTTC; CDR3aa: CASGRDTGYTF
d_gene: .; abundance: .; j_gene: TRBJ2-5; v_gene: TRBV9; CDR3nt: TGTGCCAGCAGCGGGTTGGGGGGAGCCCTCCAAGAGACCCAGTACTTC; CDR3aa: CASSGLGGALQETQYF
d_gene: .; abundance: .; j_gene: TRBJ2-1; v_gene: TRBV27; CDR3nt: TGTGCCAGCAGTCCAACCGGGACACAAAGCTACTCCTACAATGAGCAGTTCTTC; CDR3aa: CASSPTGTQSYSYNEQFF
d_gene: .; abundance: .; j_gene: TRBJ2-3; v_gene: TRBV19; CDR3nt: TGTGCCAGTAGTATATCAGATACGCAGTATTTT; CDR3aa: CASSISDTQYF
d_gene: .; abundance: .; j_gene: TRBJ2-2; v_gene: TRBV29-1; CDR3nt: TGCAGCGTTGAAGGGACTCCCACCGGGGAGCTGTTTTTT; CDR3aa: CSVEGTPTGELFF
d_gene: .; abundance: .; j_gene: TRBJ1-2; v_gene: TRBV4-2; CDR3nt: TGTGCCAGCAGCCCCGGCGCCGATACCTATGGCTACACCTTC; CDR3aa: CASSPGADTYGYTF
d_gene: .; abundance: once; j_gene: TRBJ2-1; v_gene: TRBV11-2; CDR3nt: TGTGCCAGCAGCTTTCAGGGAGGTGAGCAGTTCTTC; CDR3aa: CASSFQGGEQFF
d_gene: .; abundance: .; j_gene: TRBJ2-3; v_gene: TRBV15; CDR3nt: TGTGCCACCAGCCCTTCGGTCAGAACAGATACGCAGTATTTT; CDR3aa: CATSPSVRTDTQYF
d_gene: .; abundance: .; j_gene: TRBJ2-2; v_gene: TRBV7-6; CDR3nt: TGTGCCAGCAGCTTGACAGAGTCTTTTACGAACACCGGGGAGCTGTTTTTT; CDR3aa: CASSLTESFTNTGELFF
d_gene: .; abundance: .; j_gene: TRBJ1-2; v_gene: TRBV7-9; CDR3nt: TGTGCCAGCAGCTCGACAGATTATGGCTACACCTTC; CDR3aa: CASSSTDYGYTF
d_gene: .; abundance: .; j_gene: TRBJ2-5; v_gene: TRBV5-4; CDR3nt: TGTGCCAGCAGCACTGGAGGACGACAAGAGACCCAGTACTTC; CDR3aa: CASSTGGRQETQYF
d_gene: TRBD2; abundance: .; j_gene: TRBJ2-1; v_gene: TRBV28; CDR3nt: TGTGCCAGCAGCCCGCGGGAGGGCCCCGATGAGCAGTTCTTC; CDR3aa: CASSPREGPDEQFF
d_gene: .; abundance: .; j_gene: TRBJ1-4; v_gene: TRBV18; CDR3nt: TGTGCCAGCTCACCACGGCAGGCCGCAACTAATGAAAAACTGTTTTTT; CDR3aa: CASSPRQAATNEKLFF
d_gene: TRBD2; abundance: .; j_gene: TRBJ2-5; v_gene: TRBV20-1; CDR3nt: TGCAGTGCCAAGACTAGCGGGGGCTTTGACTTC; CDR3aa: CSAKTSGGFDF
d_gene: .; abundance: .; j_gene: TRBJ2-7; v_gene: TRBV4-1; CDR3nt: TGCGCCAGCAGCCCCCGGAGAGGGAGCTACGAGCAGTACTTC; CDR3aa: CASSPRRGSYEQYF
d_gene: .; abundance: .; j_gene: TRBJ2-4; v_gene: TRBV11-2; CDR3nt: TGTGCCAGCAGCGCTCACGAGGGGCAAAACATTCAGTACTTC; CDR3aa: CASSAHEGQNIQYF
d_gene: .; abundance: .; j_gene: TRBJ2-7; v_gene: TRBV29-1; CDR3nt: TGCAGCGTTGAAGGGACAGCGTGGGAGCAGTACTTC; CDR3aa: CSVEGTAWEQYF
d_gene: TRBD2; abundance: .; j_gene: TRBJ2-1; v_gene: TRBV19; CDR3nt: TGTGCCAGTAGTGCTTATAGCGGGAGTTACAATGAGCAGTTCTTC; CDR3aa: CASSAYSGSYNEQFF
d_gene: .; abundance: .; j_gene: TRBJ1-1; v_gene: TRBV27; CDR3nt: TGTGCCAGCAGACCCTTTAGGGGGGCGAACACTGAAGCTTTCTTT; CDR3aa: CASRPFRGANTEAFF
d_gene: .; abundance: .; j_gene: TRBJ2-1; v_gene: TRBV13; CDR3nt: TGTGCCAGCAGCGTCGACCTAGAACAGTTCTTC; CDR3aa: CASSVDLEQFF
d_gene: .; abundance: once; j_gene: TRBJ2-7; v_gene: TRBV6-1; CDR3nt: TGTGCCAGCAGTGAACAGGGAGTTCCAGCCTACGAGCAGTACTTC; CDR3aa: CASSEQGVPAYEQYF
d_gene: TRBD1; abundance: few; j_gene: TRBJ1-3; v_gene: TRBV25-1; CDR3nt: TGTGCCAGCAGTGCAGGGGACAGGGGCTCTGGAAACACCATATATTTT; CDR3aa: CASSAGDRGSGNTIYF
d_gene: .; abundance: .; j_gene: TRBJ2-4; v_gene: TRBV7-6; CDR3nt: TGTGCCAGCAGCAACGGGGGTGGCAAAAACATTCAGTACTTC; CDR3aa: CASSNGGGKNIQYF